The rows below give T cell receptor beta chains drawn from one sample of a study of blood T cells in healthy people across ages. TCRdb re-analysed the 5' RACE reads in MiXCR, keeping a single row per CDR3 protein. This repertoire shows some 780,000 distinct CDR3 sequences, around three fifths found once; its top ten account for roughly 24%. The source material was blood. The receptors stem from a man between 40 and 49 years old in good health. Both conserved end residues are part of each CDR3. The D gene is left open where the match is weak. Only some rows state a clone size, as once, few, many or a class for expanded clones.

j_gene: TRBJ1-2
d_gene: -
v_gene: TRBV9
abundance: few
CDR3nt: -
CDR3aa: CASSVGSGAVGTF

j_gene: TRBJ2-7
d_gene: TRBD1
v_gene: TRBV9
abundance: -
CDR3nt: TGTGCCAGCAGCGGTACAGGGGGAAGCGAGCAGTACTTC
CDR3aa: CASSGTGGSEQYF

j_gene: TRBJ1-1
d_gene: TRBD1
v_gene: TRBV5-1
abundance: once
CDR3nt: TGCGCCAGCAGCGAGAGGGGGCTCGAGAACACGGAAGCTTTCTTT
CDR3aa: CASSERGLENTEAFF

j_gene: TRBJ2-7
d_gene: -
v_gene: TRBV20-1
abundance: -
CDR3nt: TGCAGTGCTAGTGGGAACTACGAGCAGTACTTC
CDR3aa: CSASGNYEQYF

j_gene: TRBJ1-5
d_gene: -
v_gene: TRBV12-3/TRBV12-4
abundance: -
CDR3nt: TGTGCCAGCAGTTTAGAAGGGGAAAATCAGCCCCAGCATTTT
CDR3aa: CASSLEGENQPQHF

j_gene: TRBJ1-1
d_gene: -
v_gene: TRBV25-1
abundance: -
CDR3nt: TGTGCCAGCAGTCGGGGGGGTGGCACTGAAGCTTTCTTT
CDR3aa: CASSRGGGTEAFF

j_gene: TRBJ2-3
d_gene: -
v_gene: TRBV6-5
abundance: -
CDR3nt: TGTGCCAGCAGTTACTCGAGACTAGGCACAGATACGCAGTATTTT
CDR3aa: CASSYSRLGTDTQYF

j_gene: TRBJ2-7
d_gene: -
v_gene: TRBV20-1
abundance: -
CDR3nt: TGCAGTGCTACTAACCCGCCGGGACAGGGGAATAGCGGGAGATCCGAGCAGTACTTC
CDR3aa: CSATNPPGQGNSGRSEQYF

j_gene: TRBJ2-5
d_gene: TRBD2
v_gene: TRBV4-2
abundance: few
CDR3nt: TGTGCCAGCAGCCAAGACTCGGGAGGCATCAGAGAGACCCAGTACTTC
CDR3aa: CASSQDSGGIRETQYF

j_gene: TRBJ2-7
d_gene: -
v_gene: TRBV27
abundance: -
CDR3nt: TGTGCCAGCAGTTTTCGAGGGGGATCCTACGAGCAGTACTTC
CDR3aa: CASSFRGGSYEQYF

j_gene: TRBJ2-4
d_gene: TRBD2
v_gene: TRBV9
abundance: -
CDR3nt: TGTGCCAGCAACCGGCGGGGGGCCCTATCAGGAAACATTCAGTACTTC
CDR3aa: CASNRRGALSGNIQYF

j_gene: TRBJ1-4
d_gene: -
v_gene: TRBV4-1
abundance: -
CDR3nt: TGCGCCAGCAGCCCCCGGGACCCCCGTGGGGCTAATGAAAAACTGTTTTTT
CDR3aa: CASSPRDPRGANEKLFF

j_gene: TRBJ2-7
d_gene: -
v_gene: TRBV29-1
abundance: -
CDR3nt: TGCAGCGTTGACTGGGGGGTGGGGGACGAGCAGTACTTC
CDR3aa: CSVDWGVGDEQYF

j_gene: TRBJ2-7
d_gene: -
v_gene: TRBV20-1
abundance: -
CDR3nt: TGCAGTGCTAGGCAGGCCAACGAGCAGTACTTC
CDR3aa: CSARQANEQYF

j_gene: TRBJ1-5
d_gene: -
v_gene: TRBV6-1
abundance: -
CDR3nt: TGTGCCAGCAGTGAAAAGCAGGCGTACAATCAGCCCCAGCATTTT
CDR3aa: CASSEKQAYNQPQHF

j_gene: TRBJ2-7
d_gene: -
v_gene: TRBV7-2
abundance: -
CDR3nt: TGTGCCAGCAGAAGCAGGGACGGTGGCTACGAGCAGTACTTC
CDR3aa: CASRSRDGGYEQYF

j_gene: TRBJ1-3
d_gene: -
v_gene: TRBV3-1
abundance: -
CDR3nt: TGTGCCAGCAGCCAGGGGACCGCGGGAAACACCATATATTTT
CDR3aa: CASSQGTAGNTIYF

j_gene: TRBJ2-5
d_gene: -
v_gene: TRBV6-2/TRBV6-3
abundance: -
CDR3nt: TGTGCCAGCAGTTACTCAGGGCAGCAACAAGAGACCCAGTACTTC
CDR3aa: CASSYSGQQQETQYF

j_gene: TRBJ1-2
d_gene: -
v_gene: TRBV9
abundance: few
CDR3nt: TGTGCCAGCAGCGCCAGCCAAGAGGAGCGCTATGGCTACACCTTC
CDR3aa: CASSASQEERYGYTF

j_gene: TRBJ2-7
d_gene: -
v_gene: TRBV6-2/TRBV6-3
abundance: few
CDR3nt: TGTGCCAGCTCCCCCCTAAGGCGCCTCTACGAGCAGTACTTC
CDR3aa: CASSPLRRLYEQYF

j_gene: TRBJ2-3
d_gene: TRBD2
v_gene: TRBV27
abundance: -
CDR3nt: TGTGCCAGCAGTGTTAGCGGGAGGCGGGATACGCAGTATTTT
CDR3aa: CASSVSGRRDTQYF

j_gene: TRBJ1-6
d_gene: -
v_gene: TRBV4-1
abundance: few
CDR3nt: TGCGCCAGCAGCCCGGACCTGAGCTCCTATAATTCACCCCTCCACTTT
CDR3aa: CASSPDLSSYNSPLHF

j_gene: TRBJ2-3
d_gene: TRBD2
v_gene: TRBV3-1
abundance: few
CDR3nt: TGTGCCAGCAGCCGCTGGACTAGCGGGGGGGAAGATACGCAGTATTTT
CDR3aa: CASSRWTSGGEDTQYF

j_gene: TRBJ1-1
d_gene: -
v_gene: TRBV29-1
abundance: -
CDR3nt: TGCAGCGTTGGTCTGACGGGGAACACTGAAGCTTTCTTT
CDR3aa: CSVGLTGNTEAFF

j_gene: TRBJ2-6
d_gene: -
v_gene: TRBV28
abundance: -
CDR3nt: TGTGCCAGCAGTTTTACAGGGCCGAGCTCTGGGGCCAACGTCCTGACTTTC
CDR3aa: CASSFTGPSSGANVLTF

j_gene: TRBJ2-3
d_gene: TRBD2
v_gene: TRBV5-4
abundance: -
CDR3nt: TGTGCCAGCAGCTTGGGGGTAGCGGGTATGACAAAAGATACGCAGTATTTT
CDR3aa: CASSLGVAGMTKDTQYF

j_gene: TRBJ2-6
d_gene: -
v_gene: TRBV4-3
abundance: -
CDR3nt: TGCGCCAGCAGCCCGGAGTTTTATTCTGGGGCCAACGTCCTGACTTTC
CDR3aa: CASSPEFYSGANVLTF

j_gene: TRBJ2-1
d_gene: TRBD2
v_gene: TRBV6-2/TRBV6-3
abundance: few
CDR3nt: TGTGCCAGCACCCCAATAGCGGGGAGATACAATGAGCAGTTCTTC
CDR3aa: CASTPIAGRYNEQFF

j_gene: TRBJ2-7
d_gene: -
v_gene: TRBV2
abundance: few
CDR3nt: TGTGCCAGCAGTGAGAGGGGCTCCTACGAGCAGTACTTC
CDR3aa: CASSERGSYEQYF

j_gene: TRBJ2-1
d_gene: TRBD1
v_gene: TRBV7-9
abundance: -
CDR3nt: TGTGCCAGTACCGCCGGGACAGATTACAATGAGCAGTTCTTC
CDR3aa: CASTAGTDYNEQFF

j_gene: TRBJ2-5
d_gene: -
v_gene: TRBV6-1
abundance: few
CDR3nt: TGTGCCAGCAGTGAAGTAAGGGACCAAGGCCTGCAGTACTTC
CDR3aa: CASSEVRDQGLQYF

j_gene: TRBJ2-7
d_gene: -
v_gene: TRBV7-2
abundance: few
CDR3nt: TGTGCCAGCAGCTTACCGGGCAGGGGCTACGAGCAGTACTTC
CDR3aa: CASSLPGRGYEQYF

j_gene: TRBJ2-1
d_gene: TRBD2
v_gene: TRBV28
abundance: once
CDR3nt: TGTGCCAGCAGCCCCTCGGGACTAGCCCTCAATGAGCAGTTCTTC
CDR3aa: CASSPSGLALNEQFF

j_gene: TRBJ2-4
d_gene: TRBD2
v_gene: TRBV5-6
abundance: -
CDR3nt: TGTGCCAGCAGCTTAACCGGACTAGCGGGGTCAAACATTCAGTACTTC
CDR3aa: CASSLTGLAGSNIQYF

j_gene: TRBJ2-7
d_gene: TRBD2
v_gene: TRBV3-1
abundance: few
CDR3nt: TGTGCCAGCAGCCAGCAGCTAGCGGGTGACTACGAGCAGTACTTC
CDR3aa: CASSQQLAGDYEQYF

j_gene: TRBJ2-3
d_gene: -
v_gene: TRBV24-1
abundance: -
CDR3nt: TGTGCCACCAGTGACCCTACGAATTTAGGCACAGATACGCAGTATTTT
CDR3aa: CATSDPTNLGTDTQYF

j_gene: TRBJ1-2
d_gene: -
v_gene: TRBV9
abundance: many
CDR3nt: TGTGCCAGCAGCGTAAGACAGTCAGATGGCTACACCTTC
CDR3aa: CASSVRQSDGYTF

j_gene: TRBJ1-2
d_gene: -
v_gene: TRBV20-1
abundance: -
CDR3nt: TGCAGTGCTAGAGATCTACAGGGAGTAGGTGGCTACACCTTC
CDR3aa: CSARDLQGVGGYTF

j_gene: TRBJ1-6
d_gene: -
v_gene: TRBV27
abundance: -
CDR3nt: TGTGCCAGCACCCCTACCCTTTCGGGCTATAATTCACCCCTCCACTTT
CDR3aa: CASTPTLSGYNSPLHF

j_gene: TRBJ1-2
d_gene: -
v_gene: TRBV12-3/TRBV12-4
abundance: -
CDR3nt: TGTGCCAGCAGTTCGGGGTTTAACTATGGCTACACCTTC
CDR3aa: CASSSGFNYGYTF

j_gene: TRBJ2-7
d_gene: TRBD1
v_gene: TRBV27
abundance: -
CDR3nt: TGTGCCAGTTCCCCATCGACAGGGGGCTACGAGCAGTACTTC
CDR3aa: CASSPSTGGYEQYF

j_gene: TRBJ2-1
d_gene: TRBD2
v_gene: TRBV5-1
abundance: -
CDR3nt: TGCGCCAGCAGCTGGACCCGGACTAGCGGGGGGGCACACAATGAGCAGTTCTTC
CDR3aa: CASSWTRTSGGAHNEQFF

j_gene: TRBJ2-7
d_gene: TRBD2
v_gene: TRBV7-2
abundance: -
CDR3nt: TGTGCCAGCAGCCGAACTAGCGGCGGGGCCTCCTACGAGCAGTACTTC
CDR3aa: CASSRTSGGASYEQYF

j_gene: TRBJ2-3
d_gene: -
v_gene: TRBV12-3/TRBV12-4
abundance: -
CDR3nt: TGTGCCAGCAGTAGGGGGAGTGCAGATACGCAGTATTTT
CDR3aa: CASSRGSADTQYF

j_gene: TRBJ1-2
d_gene: -
v_gene: TRBV9
abundance: -
CDR3nt: TGTACCAGCAGCGTAGATGACAGGACCTATGGCTACACCTTC
CDR3aa: CTSSVDDRTYGYTF

j_gene: TRBJ1-5
d_gene: -
v_gene: TRBV3-1
abundance: -
CDR3nt: TGTGCCAGCAGCCCGGACCCCGGTAGCGTTCAGCCCCAGCATTTT
CDR3aa: CASSPDPGSVQPQHF

j_gene: TRBJ2-1
d_gene: -
v_gene: TRBV19
abundance: -
CDR3nt: TGTGCCAGTAGTATAGATGCAACGAGGAATGAGCAGTTCTTC
CDR3aa: CASSIDATRNEQFF

j_gene: TRBJ2-5
d_gene: -
v_gene: TRBV20-1
abundance: few
CDR3nt: TGCAGTGCTAGAGACGCAGGTCTTCAGGAGACCCAGTACTTC
CDR3aa: CSARDAGLQETQYF

j_gene: TRBJ2-1
d_gene: TRBD2
v_gene: TRBV27
abundance: -
CDR3nt: TGTGCCAGCTCCCCCCGGGGGCGGGAGGGTGGAAATGAGCAGTTCTTC
CDR3aa: CASSPRGREGGNEQFF

j_gene: TRBJ1-4
d_gene: -
v_gene: TRBV27
abundance: -
CDR3nt: TGTGCCAGCAGTCACCCTGCAGGATCAGCAACTAATGAAAAACTGTTTTTT
CDR3aa: CASSHPAGSATNEKLFF

j_gene: TRBJ1-6
d_gene: -
v_gene: TRBV3-1
abundance: -
CDR3nt: TGTGCCAGCAGCCAAGGGGGAGAGTATAATTCACCCCTCCACTTT
CDR3aa: CASSQGGEYNSPLHF

j_gene: TRBJ2-5
d_gene: TRBD1
v_gene: TRBV10-3
abundance: few
CDR3nt: TGTGCCATCAGTGACCGGGACAGAGCCGGAGGAGAGACCCAGTACTTC
CDR3aa: CAISDRDRAGGETQYF

j_gene: TRBJ2-5
d_gene: -
v_gene: TRBV14
abundance: -
CDR3nt: TGTGCCAGCAGCCAAGCGATGGACGCCGGGACCCAGTACTTC
CDR3aa: CASSQAMDAGTQYF

j_gene: TRBJ2-1
d_gene: -
v_gene: TRBV19
abundance: -
CDR3nt: TGTGCCAGTAGTACCGGGACTGAGCAGTTCTTC
CDR3aa: CASSTGTEQFF

j_gene: TRBJ1-2
d_gene: TRBD1
v_gene: TRBV6-5
abundance: -
CDR3nt: TGTGCCAGCAGAGACCGACAGGGTCCCACCTTC
CDR3aa: CASRDRQGPTF

j_gene: TRBJ2-3
d_gene: -
v_gene: TRBV12-3/TRBV12-4
abundance: -
CDR3nt: TGTGCCAGCCATACGGGATACAGCACAGATACGCAGTATTTT
CDR3aa: CASHTGYSTDTQYF

j_gene: TRBJ2-3
d_gene: -
v_gene: TRBV29-1
abundance: -
CDR3nt: TGCAGCGTATTACTGGTGGGCCCAGATACGCAGTATTTT
CDR3aa: CSVLLVGPDTQYF

j_gene: TRBJ2-1
d_gene: -
v_gene: TRBV7-3
abundance: -
CDR3nt: TGTGCCAGCAGCACCGGGGCGAGCGGTGCCTCCTACAATGAGCAGTTCTTC
CDR3aa: CASSTGASGASYNEQFF

j_gene: TRBJ2-2
d_gene: -
v_gene: TRBV12-3/TRBV12-4
abundance: -
CDR3nt: TGTGCCAGCAGTCCACGTACCGGGGAGCTGTTTTTT
CDR3aa: CASSPRTGELFF